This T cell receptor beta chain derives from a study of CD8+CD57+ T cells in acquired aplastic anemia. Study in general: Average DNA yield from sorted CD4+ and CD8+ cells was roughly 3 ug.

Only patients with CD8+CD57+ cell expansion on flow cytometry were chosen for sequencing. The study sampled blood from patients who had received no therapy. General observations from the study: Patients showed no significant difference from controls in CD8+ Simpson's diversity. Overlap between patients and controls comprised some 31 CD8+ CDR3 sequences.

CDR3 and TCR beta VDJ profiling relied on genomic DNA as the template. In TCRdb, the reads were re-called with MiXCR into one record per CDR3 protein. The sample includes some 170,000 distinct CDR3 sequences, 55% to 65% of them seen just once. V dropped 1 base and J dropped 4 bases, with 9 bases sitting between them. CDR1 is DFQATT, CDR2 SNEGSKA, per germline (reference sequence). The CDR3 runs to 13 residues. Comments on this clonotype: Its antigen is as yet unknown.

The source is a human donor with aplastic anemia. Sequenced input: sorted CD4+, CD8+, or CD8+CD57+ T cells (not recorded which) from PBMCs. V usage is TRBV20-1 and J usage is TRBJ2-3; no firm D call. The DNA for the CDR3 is TGCAGTGCTAGAGTGCCCCCAGCAGATACGCAGTATTTT. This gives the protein CSARVPPADTQYF.